This T cell receptor beta chain was captured by sequencing in a study of shared clonotypes between healthy human individuals. Study-wide results and limits: Rarefaction indicated that sorted-subset sequencing remained incomplete although depth was large. How much donors shared clonotypes was expected to be affected by sequencing depth. The naive CD4 repertoires of a handful of donors were compared, and approximately 5% of clonotypes were shared.

Positive CCR7 selection of CD45RO-negative cells yielded the naive CD8 cells, and terminally differentiated effector memory CD45RA+ cells were excluded. On this clone itself: Its antigen is currently unknown.

The table came from immunoSEQ multiplex PCR; TCRdb's copy has only in-frame clones and leaves some out. The sample records about 2.2 million clones, around 95% being singletons. What was sequenced was naive CD8+ T cells from PBMCs. This sequence was found in a man in his late teens or twenties in good health. Some clones in this sample may be carry-over from other donors' samples.

CDR3 protein: CASNYPGLSEQFF. In DNA, the CDR3 is TGTGCCAGCAACTACCCGGGACTATCTGAGCAGTTCTTC. The chain couples TRBV7-2 to TRBJ2-1, with 7 bases aligning to TRBD2. Germline V CDR1 and CDR2: SGHTA, FQGNSA. With V trimmed by 7 bases and J by 9 bases, 9 bases remained unmatched. This CDR3 has 13 amino acids.